This TCR beta chain appears in the sequencing data of a study of technical replicates of blood from four donors (dated by TCRdb to about 2017). V is pared back by 0 bases and J by 8 bases, with 11 bases lying between the germline termini. In the germline V gene (reference sequence), CDR1 corresponds to MNHEY and CDR2 to SMNVEV. The CDR3 goes from the cysteine to the phenylalanine over 14 residues. Only the CDR3 region is kept as DNA, spanning 42 bases read in frame from base 1. Library preparation was by the immunoSEQ multiplex PCR assay. This is the immuneACCESS table as TCRdb keeps it, with only in-frame sequences that have V and J called. A part of the clones is gone; compared with another copy, unresolved V genes explain less than half, and the rest is unexplained. In all, the sample holds some 11,000 clones, and approximately 79% of those were seen once. Clones ranked in the top ten supply roughly 15% of the sample.

On this clone: Its specific antigen is unknown. Base qualities are not recorded, but no much larger clone differs from it by a single base.

The sequence links TRBV27 to TRBJ2-1; TRBD1 is possibly the D segment (5 matching bases). The sequencing sample was made of PBMCs. The source of this sequence is a human donor in good health. In nucleotide form, the sequence is TGTGCCAGCAGTTTATCAGGACAAAGCGATGAGCAGTTCTTC. Translated, this is CASSLSGQSDEQFF.